A single TCR beta chain is shown here with its context. The CDR3 consists of 16 residues. The entry originates in a study of blood T cell repertoires in COVID-19. Study as a whole: Spain, Italy and the United States supplied samples that represented acute and convalescent COVID-19. Sources were T cells, B-cell-depleted T cells, or PBMCs; the material itself was cDNA or gDNA.

Authors' data handling: Amplified reference gene primers provided the basis for estimating nucleated cell counts. TCRdb keeps only in-frame clones here, not all; method: immunoSEQ multiplex PCR. V and J calls and clone size are as listed in that table; D and trimming were resolved from the DNA. The sample yields 40,000 to 60,000 clones, roughly 88% seen once. The chain carries TRBV21-1 and TRBJ1-2; TRBD1, the D gene given by the table, was not confirmed from the DNA. TRBV21-1 is flagged as a pseudogene. Sequencing was performed on peripheral blood. The clonotype originates from a human donor in a cohort sampled during active COVID-19. CDR3 protein: CASSKAQPGPNYGYTF. CDR3 bases: TGTGCCAGCAGCAAAGCGCAGCCAGGGCCTAACTATGGCTACACCTTC.